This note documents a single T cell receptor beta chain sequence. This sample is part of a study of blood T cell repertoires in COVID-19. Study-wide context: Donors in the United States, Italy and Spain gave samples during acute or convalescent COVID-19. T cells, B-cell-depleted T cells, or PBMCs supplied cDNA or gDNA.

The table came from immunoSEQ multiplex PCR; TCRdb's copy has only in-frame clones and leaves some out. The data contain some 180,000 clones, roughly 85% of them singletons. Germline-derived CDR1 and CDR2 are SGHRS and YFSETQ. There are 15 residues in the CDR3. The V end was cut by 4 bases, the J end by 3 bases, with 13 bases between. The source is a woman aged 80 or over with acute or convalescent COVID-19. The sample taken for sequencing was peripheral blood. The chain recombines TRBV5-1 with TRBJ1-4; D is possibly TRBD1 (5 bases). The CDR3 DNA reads TGCGCCAGCAGCCGTTGGCAGGGTCCTAATGAAAAACTGTTTTTT. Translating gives CASSRWQGPNEKLFF.